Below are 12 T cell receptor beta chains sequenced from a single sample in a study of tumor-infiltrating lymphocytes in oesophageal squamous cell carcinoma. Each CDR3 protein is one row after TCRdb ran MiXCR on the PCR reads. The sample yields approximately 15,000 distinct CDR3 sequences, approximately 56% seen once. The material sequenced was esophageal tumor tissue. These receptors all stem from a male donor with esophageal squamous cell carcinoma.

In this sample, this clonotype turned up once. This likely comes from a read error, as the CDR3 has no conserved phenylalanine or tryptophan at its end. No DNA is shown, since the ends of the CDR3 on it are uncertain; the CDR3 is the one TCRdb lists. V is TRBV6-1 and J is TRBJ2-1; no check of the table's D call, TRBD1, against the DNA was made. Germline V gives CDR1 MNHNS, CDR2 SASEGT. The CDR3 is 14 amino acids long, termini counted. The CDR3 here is CASKGRVVEQYFGS.

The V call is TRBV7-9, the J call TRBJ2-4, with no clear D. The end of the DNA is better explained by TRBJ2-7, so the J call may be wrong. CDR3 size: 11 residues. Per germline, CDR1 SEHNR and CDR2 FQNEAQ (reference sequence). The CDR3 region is CASSSTYEQYF. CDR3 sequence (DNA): TGTGCCAGCAGCTCTACCTACGAGCAGTACTTC.

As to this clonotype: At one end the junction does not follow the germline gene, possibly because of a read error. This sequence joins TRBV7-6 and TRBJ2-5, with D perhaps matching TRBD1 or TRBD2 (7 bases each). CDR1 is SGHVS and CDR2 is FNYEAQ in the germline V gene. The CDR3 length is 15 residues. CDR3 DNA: TGTGCTAGCAGCAGGGGGGGGGGGACCAAAGAGACCCAGTACTTC. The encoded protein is CASSRGGGTKETQYF.

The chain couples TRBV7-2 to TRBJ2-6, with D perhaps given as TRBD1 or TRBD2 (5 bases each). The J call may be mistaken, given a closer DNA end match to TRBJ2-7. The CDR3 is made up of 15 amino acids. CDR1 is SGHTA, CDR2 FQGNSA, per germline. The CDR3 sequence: CASSLVAVGAYEQYF. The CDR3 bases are TGTGCCAGCAGCTTAGTCGCGGTGGGGGCCTACGAGCAGTACTTC.

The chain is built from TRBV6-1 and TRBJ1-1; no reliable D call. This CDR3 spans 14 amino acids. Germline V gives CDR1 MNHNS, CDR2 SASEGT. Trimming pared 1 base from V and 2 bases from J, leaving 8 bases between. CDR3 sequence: CASSEGRGNTEAFF. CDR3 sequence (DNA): TGTGCCAGCAGTGAAGGGCGGGGTAACACTGAAGCTTTCTTT.

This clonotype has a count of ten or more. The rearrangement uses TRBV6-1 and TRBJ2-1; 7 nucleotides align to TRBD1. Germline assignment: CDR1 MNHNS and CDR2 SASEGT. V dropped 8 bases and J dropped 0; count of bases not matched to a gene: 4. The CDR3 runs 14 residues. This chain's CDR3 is CASSTGSSYNEQFF. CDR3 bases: TGTGCCAGCTCGACAGGGAGCTCCTACAATGAGCAGTTCTTC.

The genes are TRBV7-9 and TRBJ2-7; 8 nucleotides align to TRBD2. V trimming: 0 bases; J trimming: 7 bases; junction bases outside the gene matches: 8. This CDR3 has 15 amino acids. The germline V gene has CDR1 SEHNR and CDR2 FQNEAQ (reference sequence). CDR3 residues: CASSLAAGGAGEQYF. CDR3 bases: TGTGCCAGCAGCTTAGCGGCGGGGGGTGCGGGGGAGCAGTACTTC. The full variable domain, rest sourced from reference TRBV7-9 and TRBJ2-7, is DTGVSQNPRHKITKRGQNVTFRCDPISEHNRLYWYRQTLGQGPEFLTYFQNEAQLEKSRLLSDRFSAERPKGSFSTLEIQRTEQGDSAMYLCASSLAAGGAGEQYFGPGTRLTVT.

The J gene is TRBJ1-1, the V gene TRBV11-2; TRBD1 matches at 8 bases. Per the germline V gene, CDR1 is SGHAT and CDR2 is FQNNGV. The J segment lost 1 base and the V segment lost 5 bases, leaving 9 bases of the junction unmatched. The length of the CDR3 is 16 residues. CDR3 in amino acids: CASSPTDRGQNTEAFF. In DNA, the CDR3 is TGTGCCAGCAGCCCCACCGACAGGGGACAGAACACTGAAGCTTTCTTT.

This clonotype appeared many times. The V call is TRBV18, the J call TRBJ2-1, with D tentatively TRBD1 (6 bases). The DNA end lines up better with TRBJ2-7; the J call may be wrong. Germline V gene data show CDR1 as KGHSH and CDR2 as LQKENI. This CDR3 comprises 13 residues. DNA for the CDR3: TGTGCCAGCTCACTGGACAGACGGGGCGAGCAGTACTTC. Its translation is CASSLDRRGEQYF.

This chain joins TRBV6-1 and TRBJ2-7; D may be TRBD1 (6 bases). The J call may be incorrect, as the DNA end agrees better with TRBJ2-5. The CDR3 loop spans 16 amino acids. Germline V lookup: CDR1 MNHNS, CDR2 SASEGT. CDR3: CASSKWGQTLQETQYF. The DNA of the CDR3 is TGTGCCAGCAGTAAATGGGGACAAACCCTCCAAGAGACCCAGTACTTC.

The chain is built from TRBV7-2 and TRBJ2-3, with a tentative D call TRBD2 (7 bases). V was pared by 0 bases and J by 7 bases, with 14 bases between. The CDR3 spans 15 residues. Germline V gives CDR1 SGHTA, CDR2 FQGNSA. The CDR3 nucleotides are TGTGCCAGCAGCTTAGCGGGGGGGCAGAGGAATACGCAGTATTTT. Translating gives CASSLAGGQRNTQYF.

The chain's CDR3 is CASSQQTGNYGYTF. CDR3 in DNA: TGCGCCAGCAGCCAACAGACAGGCAATTATGGCTACACCTTC. The rearrangement joins TRBV4-1 to TRBJ1-2, with a tentative D call TRBD1 (6 bases). V was clipped by 2 bases and J by 5 bases, with 12 bases between them. Germline V gives CDR1 MGHRA, CDR2 YSYEKL. The CDR3 is 14 residues long.